These 17 T cell receptor beta chains came from one sample sequenced in a study of regulatory T cells in long-lasting Graves disease. Time point in this sample: newly diagnosed GD, antithyroid drugs for less than 3 months. The TCR library was prepared using RNA isolated from PBMCs. Construction of TCR beta libraries relied on iRepertoire HTBI primers and on Arm-PCR targeting CDR3 regions. TCRdb passed the multiplex PCR reads through MiXCR, listing each CDR3 protein once. Counted here are 350,000 to 550,000 distinct CDR3 sequences, 14% occurring once; the ten biggest clones make up about 15%. The same specimen was also included in a second study, on T cells in Graves' hyperthyroidism and ophthalmopathy.

The specimen was peripheral blood mononuclear cells (PBMCs), collected at new diagnosis, from a patient treated with antithyroid drugs. The source is a woman aged 50 to 60 with Graves disease.

This clonotype showed up many times. This chain uses TRBV28 with TRBJ2-1; no clear D. Between the trimmed V and J ends, which lost 6 bases and 4 bases, there was a span of 13 bases. CDR1 MDHEN and CDR2 SYDVKM come from the germline V gene. This CDR3 contains 14 residues. The DNA of the CDR3 is TGTGCCAGCAGGTCCAGTATCCGATACAATGAGCAGTTCTTC. Protein sequence: CASRSSIRYNEQFF.

The table lists this clonotype with many counts. This sequence joins TRBV3-1 and TRBJ2-1; 7 positions match TRBD2. This CDR3 is built from 14 residues. J lost 7 bases, V lost 3 bases, and 6 bases had no gene match. CDR1 and CDR2 from the germline V gene are LGHDT and YNNKEL (reference sequence). The DNA of the CDR3 is TGTGCCAGCAGCCAGCGGGCGGGGGAGAATGAGCAGTTCTTC. Its translation is CASSQRAGENEQFF.

Of note for this clonotype: A read error may explain this, as a much larger clone is one base away. V is TRBV28 and J is TRBJ2-1, with TRBD1 as a possible D gene (6 bases). V was pared by 3 bases and J by 10 bases, with 31 bases between. Germline assignment: CDR1 MDHEN and CDR2 SYDVKM. CDR3 length equals 19 residues. The DNA for the CDR3 is TGTGCCAGCAGTTTCCCCCCACCCGGCCGGCAGGACAGTTCCTACGAGCAGTTCTTC. Its translation is CASSFPPPGRQDSSYEQFF.

This clonotype was counted at least ten times. The genes are TRBV2 and TRBJ1-1; 7 nucleotides agree with TRBD1. The CDR3 contains 16 residues. The J segment lost 3 bases and the V segment lost 6 bases, leaving 13 bases of the junction unmatched. The V gene's germline CDR1 is SNHLY and CDR2 FYNNEI. The CDR3: CASRDLDLTGHTEAFF. CDR3 nucleotide sequence: TGTGCCAGCAGAGATCTTGATTTGACAGGGCACACTGAAGCTTTCTTT. Filled out from reference TRBV2 and TRBJ1-1, the complete variable domain reads EPEVTQTPSHQVTQMGQEVILRCVPISNHLYFYWYRQILGQKVEFLVSFYNNEISEKSEIFDDQFSVERPDGSNFTLKIRSTKLEDSAMYFCASRDLDLTGHTEAFFGQGTRLTVV.

A few counts support this clonotype. This chain connects TRBV7-2 to TRBJ2-1; D gene uncertain. The CDR3 length is 16 residues. V was shortened by 3 bases and J by 5 bases, with 17 bases between the two germline ends. Germline loops: CDR1 SGHTA, CDR2 FQGNSA. CDR3 loop: CASSLLGDAYHNEQFF. The DNA of the CDR3 is TGTGCCAGCAGCTTGCTAGGAGATGCCTACCACAATGAGCAGTTCTTC.

CDR3 sequence: CASSVRDRDTDTQYF. The CDR3 nucleotides are TGTGCCAGCAGCGTACGGGACAGGGACACAGATACGCAGTATTTT. The genes are TRBV9 and TRBJ2-3; 9 bases are shared with TRBD1. The CDR3 length is 15 residues. V gave up 1 base and J gave up 2 bases; unmatched junction bases: 2. Germline V gives CDR1 SGDLS, CDR2 YYNGEE.

The genes are TRBV12-3 or TRBV12-4 and TRBJ1-3; TRBD1 is a possible D gene (5 bases). V was shortened by 8 bases and J by 2 bases, with 7 bases between the two germline ends. CDR3 size: 12 residues. As DNA, the CDR3 is TGTGCCAGCCGGGGGGCTGGAAACACCATATATTTT. Its protein is CASRGAGNTIYF.

The chain joins TRBV2 to TRBJ2-5; possible D gene TRBD1, 5 bases. V gave up 1 base and J gave up 1 base, with 7 bases separating them. The germline V gene encodes CDR1 SNHLY and CDR2 FYNNEI. This CDR3 region has 14 residues. CDR3 in amino acids: CASSEGGSQETQYF. The CDR3 nucleotides read TGTGCCAGCAGTGAAGGGGGCAGCCAAGAGACCCAGTACTTC. The variable domain in full, with the rest retrieved from reference TRBV2 and TRBJ2-5, is EPEVTQTPSHQVTQMGQEVILRCVPISNHLYFYWYRQILGQKVEFLVSFYNNEISEKSEIFDDQFSVERPDGSNFTLKIRSTKLEDSAMYFCASSEGGSQETQYFGPGTRLLVL.

This clonotype has ten or more counts. The J gene is TRBJ2-3, the V gene TRBV7-9; 10 bases match TRBD2. The V gene end was trimmed by 5 bases and the J gene end by 5 bases; junction bases not matched to a gene: 4. The germline V gene encodes CDR1 SEHNR and CDR2 FQNEAQ (reference sequence). The CDR3 is made up of 14 amino acids. This CDR3 reads CASSPTSGEDTQYF. CDR3 in DNA: TGTGCCAGCAGCCCCACTAGCGGGGAAGATACGCAGTATTTT. Filled out from reference TRBV7-9 and TRBJ2-3, the complete variable domain reads DTGVSQNPRHKITKRGQNVTFRCDPISEHNRLYWYRQTLGQGPEFLTYFQNEAQLEKSRLLSDRFSAERPKGSFSTLEIQRTEQGDSAMYLCASSPTSGEDTQYFGPGTRLTVL.

This clonotype was counted many times. J is TRBJ1-5 and V is TRBV6-1, with unresolved D. CDR1 is MNHNS and CDR2 is SASEGT in the germline V gene. Between the trimmed V and J ends, which lost 6 bases and 1 base, there was a span of 16 bases. The CDR3 loop spans 16 amino acids. CDR3 amino acids: CASRDTQRKSNQPQHF. DNA for the CDR3: TGTGCCAGCAGGGATACACAGCGGAAAAGCAATCAGCCCCAGCATTTT.

A remark on this clonotype: A much larger clone sits a single nucleotide away, making a read error possible. The gene calls are TRBV7-6 and TRBJ1-3, with D perhaps TRBD1 (5 bases). This CDR3 is 14 amino acids long. Between the trimmed V and J ends, which lost 3 bases and 2 bases, there was a span of 8 bases. The V gene's germline CDR1 is SGHVS and CDR2 FNYEAQ. The DNA of the CDR3 is TGTGCCAGCAGCTTTTCAGGGACTGGAAACACCATATATTTT. Translating gives CASSFSGTGNTIYF.

This rearrangement joins TRBV30 to TRBJ2-5; D might be TRBD2 (5 bases). This CDR3 spans 13 amino acids. V lost 2 bases and J 5 bases, leaving 12 bases between the germline ends. Looked up from germline, CDR1 is GTSNPN and CDR2 is SVGIG (reference sequence). In DNA form, the CDR3 reads TGTGCCTGGAGTCGAGGGTACGGCGAGACCCAGTACTTC. Its translation is CAWSRGYGETQYF.

V gene TRBV5-1 combines with J gene TRBJ1-4, with D maybe TRBD1 (5 bases). Trimming took 5 bases from V and 6 from J, leaving 11 bases between them. This CDR3 is built from 13 residues. The germline V gene has CDR1 SGHRS and CDR2 YFSETQ. CDR3 amino acids: CASSWGGDEKLFF. The CDR3 DNA sequence: TGCGCCAGCAGTTGGGGCGGCGATGAAAAACTGTTTTTT.

A few counts support this clonotype. The chain carries TRBV4-2 and TRBJ2-1; D may be TRBD1 (6 bases). V lost 1 base and J 5 bases, leaving 15 bases between the germline ends. The CDR3 has 16 amino acids. In germline, CDR1 is LGHNA, CDR2 YNFKEQ. CDR3 loop: CASSQAQGFGNNEQFF. The CDR3 nucleotides are TGTGCCAGCAGCCAAGCTCAGGGGTTCGGCAACAATGAGCAGTTCTTC.

This clonotype has ten or more counts. The chain joins TRBV27 to TRBJ2-2; D tentatively fits TRBD1 or TRBD2 (5 bases each). The V and J ends lost 2 bases and 3 bases respectively, with 13 bases between them. From germline, CDR1 is MNHEY and CDR2 SMNVEV (reference sequence). The CDR3 loop spans 16 amino acids. Written as DNA, the CDR3 is TGTGCCAGCAGTTTAGGGACCAGGGCACACACCGGGGAGCTGTTTTTT. Translating it yields CASSLGTRAHTGELFF.

Many counts were recorded for this clonotype. The V call is TRBV6-2 or TRBV6-3, the J call TRBJ2-3; D perhaps matches TRBD2 (5 bases). Germline CDR1 and CDR2: MNHEY and SVGEGT. This CDR3 region has 15 residues. V was pared by 1 base and J by 2 bases, with 10 bases between. The CDR3 bases are TGTGCCAGCAGTTACTGGGGAGCGGACACAGATACGCAGTATTTT. Translating gives CASSYWGADTDTQYF.

This clonotype was detected many times. The genes are TRBV27 and TRBJ1-4; TRBD1 matches at 11 bases. V shed 5 bases and J 3 bases; nucleotides not matched to a gene: 11. Per the germline V gene, CDR1 is MNHEY and CDR2 is SMNVEV (reference sequence). The CDR3 has 18 amino acids. The CDR3 is CASSPGGQGASANEKLFF. The CDR3 region has the DNA TGTGCCAGCAGTCCTGGAGGACAGGGGGCTTCGGCTAATGAAAAACTGTTTTTT. Full variable domain (rest looked up from reference TRBV27 and TRBJ1-4): EAQVTQNPRYLITVTGKKLTVTCSQNMNHEYMSWYRQDPGLGLRQIYYSMNVEVTDKGDVPEGYKVSRKEKRNFPLILESPSPNQTSLYFCASSPGGQGASANEKLFFGSGTQLSVL.